This is a list of T cell receptor beta chains from one sample in a study of T cell responses to AZD1222 COVID-19 vaccine. The assay was immunoSEQ multiplex PCR, and TCRdb's table has in-frame clones only and misses some. The sample yields about 120,000 clones, 87% seen once. Sequenced here: peripheral blood, sampled on day 0 of AZD1222 vaccination. All receptors come from an adult in good health. Both conserved end residues are part of each CDR3. D genes are given only for firm matches. Expanded clones get a size class; other rows say once, few or many, or leave the size out.

j_gene: TRBJ1-5; d_gene: TRBD1; v_gene: TRBV11-2; abundance: -; CDR3nt: TGTGCCAGCAGCTCACAGGGGTTAGGAGATCAGCCCCAGCATTTT; CDR3aa: CASSSQGLGDQPQHF
j_gene: TRBJ2-1; d_gene: TRBD2; v_gene: TRBV5-6; abundance: -; CDR3nt: TGTGCCAGCAGAACGACTAGCGGGAGGGTCTACAATGAGCAGTTCTTC; CDR3aa: CASRTTSGRVYNEQFF
j_gene: TRBJ1-2; d_gene: -; v_gene: TRBV5-1; abundance: few; CDR3nt: TGCGCCAGCAGCCCATCAACCAATGGCTACACCTTC; CDR3aa: CASSPSTNGYTF
j_gene: TRBJ2-3; d_gene: -; v_gene: TRBV5-1; abundance: -; CDR3nt: TGCGCCAGCAGCCGTGGAGCAGGGGGGACTAGACAAGATACGCAGTATTTT; CDR3aa: CASSRGAGGTRQDTQYF
j_gene: TRBJ2-2; d_gene: -; v_gene: TRBV5-1; abundance: -; CDR3nt: TGCGCCAGCAGCCCACAGGGCCTTGGAACCGGGGAGCTGTTTTTT; CDR3aa: CASSPQGLGTGELFF
j_gene: TRBJ2-1; d_gene: -; v_gene: TRBV30; abundance: -; CDR3nt: TGTGCCTGGAGTGTAGGTCAGGCATCGGGGAATGAGCAGTTCTTC; CDR3aa: CAWSVGQASGNEQFF
j_gene: TRBJ2-5; d_gene: -; v_gene: TRBV5-6; abundance: -; CDR3nt: TGTGCCAGCAGCTTGGGGGGGGTGGAGACCCAGTACTTC; CDR3aa: CASSLGGVETQYF
j_gene: TRBJ2-7; d_gene: TRBD1; v_gene: TRBV9; abundance: -; CDR3nt: TGTGCCAGCAGCGCAGGACAGGGGCCCCCGCTACTCCACGAGCAGTACTTC; CDR3aa: CASSAGQGPPLLHEQYF
j_gene: TRBJ1-2; d_gene: -; v_gene: TRBV28; abundance: -; CDR3nt: TGTGCCAGTGCCGGGACACGTAACTCTTATGGCTACACCTTC; CDR3aa: CASAGTRNSYGYTF
j_gene: TRBJ1-5; d_gene: -; v_gene: TRBV28; abundance: -; CDR3nt: TGTGCCAGCGGATCTACATCGTTTGGGCCCCAGCATTTT; CDR3aa: CASGSTSFGPQHF
j_gene: TRBJ1-4; d_gene: -; v_gene: TRBV7-2; abundance: -; CDR3nt: TGTGCCAGCAGCCCCGGTAGGCTCAATGAAAAACTGTTTTTT; CDR3aa: CASSPGRLNEKLFF
j_gene: TRBJ2-1; d_gene: -; v_gene: TRBV28; abundance: -; CDR3nt: TGTGCCAGCAGCAGTTTCGGGACACCCTCCTACAATGAGCAGTTCTTC; CDR3aa: CASSSFGTPSYNEQFF
j_gene: TRBJ2-4; d_gene: TRBD1; v_gene: TRBV5-1; abundance: -; CDR3nt: TGCGCCAGCAGCTTGCAGGGACAGGGTTTTGACATTCAGTACTTC; CDR3aa: CASSLQGQGFDIQYF
j_gene: TRBJ1-6; d_gene: -; v_gene: TRBV7-2; abundance: -; CDR3nt: TGTGCCAGCAGCTTAAACAGGGTCGGCAATTCACCCCTCCACTTT; CDR3aa: CASSLNRVGNSPLHF
j_gene: TRBJ2-7; d_gene: TRBD1; v_gene: TRBV5-1; abundance: -; CDR3nt: TGCGCCAGCAGCCGGACAGGGGTACACGAGCAGTACTTC; CDR3aa: CASSRTGVHEQYF
j_gene: TRBJ2-1; d_gene: TRBD2; v_gene: TRBV6-2/TRBV6-3; abundance: once; CDR3nt: TGTGCCAGCAGTCTTCGCGGGAGAAGCAATGAGCAGTTCTTC; CDR3aa: CASSLRGRSNEQFF
j_gene: TRBJ1-5; d_gene: TRBD1; v_gene: TRBV15; abundance: -; CDR3nt: TGTGCCACCAGCAGAGATGGGACAGGGGTTAATCAGCCCCAGCATTTT; CDR3aa: CATSRDGTGVNQPQHF
j_gene: TRBJ1-1; d_gene: -; v_gene: TRBV4-3; abundance: -; CDR3nt: TGCGCCAGCAGCCCCGGGGTGGTCTTGAACACTGAAGCTTTCTTT; CDR3aa: CASSPGVVLNTEAFF
j_gene: TRBJ1-4; d_gene: -; v_gene: TRBV19; abundance: -; CDR3nt: TGTGCCAGTAGTATAATTTCCCCCAGGGGCGATGAAAAACTGTTTTTT; CDR3aa: CASSIISPRGDEKLFF
j_gene: TRBJ2-1; d_gene: -; v_gene: TRBV20-1; abundance: -; CDR3nt: TGCAGTGCTCCCCGAGGTAATGAGCAGTTCTTC; CDR3aa: CSAPRGNEQFF
j_gene: TRBJ1-3; d_gene: TRBD1; v_gene: TRBV28; abundance: -; CDR3nt: TGTGCCAGCAGTTTTCAGGGGGCGCGGGGAAACACCATATATTTT; CDR3aa: CASSFQGARGNTIYF
j_gene: TRBJ2-2; d_gene: TRBD2; v_gene: TRBV28; abundance: few; CDR3nt: TGTGCCAGCAGTCCGGGACTAGCCTGGACGTCCGAGGAGCTGTTTTTT; CDR3aa: CASSPGLAWTSEELFF
j_gene: TRBJ2-3; d_gene: -; v_gene: TRBV15; abundance: -; CDR3nt: TGTGCCACCAGCAGAGACGATACGCAGTATTTT; CDR3aa: CATSRDDTQYF
j_gene: TRBJ2-3; d_gene: TRBD1; v_gene: TRBV4-3; abundance: -; CDR3nt: TGCGCCAGCAGCCCAGGGCCCCCGGGACAGGGGGCAGATACGCAGTATTTT; CDR3aa: CASSPGPPGQGADTQYF
j_gene: TRBJ2-7; d_gene: TRBD1; v_gene: TRBV20-1; abundance: -; CDR3nt: TGCAGTGCTAGGCAGGGGACAGGGGGCGCATTC; CDR3aa: CSARQGTGGAF
j_gene: TRBJ2-1; d_gene: -; v_gene: TRBV7-8; abundance: once; CDR3nt: TGTGCCAGCAGCCCCGGTATAACTTACAATGAGCAGTTCTTC; CDR3aa: CASSPGITYNEQFF
j_gene: TRBJ2-3; d_gene: TRBD2; v_gene: TRBV19; abundance: -; CDR3nt: TGTGCCAGTAGTCTAAACCGGGACTACGGGGATACGCAGTATTTT; CDR3aa: CASSLNRDYGDTQYF
j_gene: TRBJ2-1; d_gene: TRBD1; v_gene: TRBV18; abundance: -; CDR3nt: TGTGCCAGCTCACCATTTAGACAGGGGGCAAAAGATGAGCAGTTCTTC; CDR3aa: CASSPFRQGAKDEQFF
j_gene: TRBJ1-5; d_gene: -; v_gene: TRBV24-1; abundance: -; CDR3nt: TGTGCCACCAGTGATCCCGCCTTGGGGTATCAGCCCCAGCATTTT; CDR3aa: CATSDPALGYQPQHF
j_gene: TRBJ2-1; d_gene: -; v_gene: TRBV7-2; abundance: once; CDR3nt: TGTGCCAGCAGCGAAGTGGGGTCTCACAATGAGCAGTTCTTC; CDR3aa: CASSEVGSHNEQFF
j_gene: TRBJ2-5; d_gene: -; v_gene: TRBV18; abundance: -; CDR3nt: TGTGCCAGCTCACCTAGTACAGGGTTCCAAGAGACCCAGTACTTC; CDR3aa: CASSPSTGFQETQYF
j_gene: TRBJ2-3; d_gene: TRBD2; v_gene: TRBV7-2; abundance: -; CDR3nt: TGTGCCAGCAGCTTGGGGGGAGGGGCAGATACGCAGTATTTT; CDR3aa: CASSLGGGADTQYF
j_gene: TRBJ2-3; d_gene: -; v_gene: TRBV6-2/TRBV6-3; abundance: -; CDR3nt: TGTGCCAGCAGTTACGGGCTAGTAAAGGAGATAGCGCAGTATTTT; CDR3aa: CASSYGLVKEIAQYF
j_gene: TRBJ2-5; d_gene: -; v_gene: TRBV9; abundance: -; CDR3nt: TGTGCCAGCAGCCCACGAGAGGGGGGACAAGAGACCCAGTACTTC; CDR3aa: CASSPREGGQETQYF
j_gene: TRBJ1-1; d_gene: TRBD1; v_gene: TRBV4-3; abundance: -; CDR3nt: TGCGCCAGCAGCCCAGGGGGCGCAGGGGACACTGAAGCTTTCTTT; CDR3aa: CASSPGGAGDTEAFF
j_gene: TRBJ2-7; d_gene: -; v_gene: TRBV6-2/TRBV6-3; abundance: -; CDR3nt: TGTGCCAGCAGTTACAAGCGGGTGAGCTCCTACGAGCAGTACTTC; CDR3aa: CASSYKRVSSYEQYF
j_gene: TRBJ2-7; d_gene: -; v_gene: TRBV5-5; abundance: -; CDR3nt: TGTGCCAGCAGCTTGGTAGGGGCGATAAACGAGCAGTACTTC; CDR3aa: CASSLVGAINEQYF
j_gene: TRBJ2-7; d_gene: -; v_gene: TRBV11-2; abundance: -; CDR3nt: TGTGCCAGCAGCTTAGGGGGAAGAGTCGACGAGCAGTACTTC; CDR3aa: CASSLGGRVDEQYF
j_gene: TRBJ2-2; d_gene: -; v_gene: TRBV5-1; abundance: -; CDR3nt: TGCGCCAGCAGCTCGATTGCAACAGGGAGGGGCACCGGGGAGCTGTTTTTT; CDR3aa: CASSSIATGRGTGELFF
j_gene: TRBJ2-7; d_gene: TRBD1; v_gene: TRBV30; abundance: few; CDR3nt: TGTGCCTCGAGCCGGGACAGCTCCTACGAGCAGTACTTC; CDR3aa: CASSRDSSYEQYF
j_gene: TRBJ1-1; d_gene: TRBD1; v_gene: TRBV5-1; abundance: -; CDR3nt: TGCGCCAGCAGCCCGTGGACAGGGTTGGGGACTGAAGCTTTCTTT; CDR3aa: CASSPWTGLGTEAFF